Presented here are 32 T cell receptor beta chains from one specimen sequenced in a study of blood T cell repertoires in COVID-19. Clones were sequenced by immunoSEQ multiplex PCR, and TCRdb holds only the in-frame ones, with some missing. The sample consists of some 83,000 clones, more than 75% of them appearing once. Input material: peripheral blood. Every receptor here comes from a human donor in a cohort sampled during active COVID-19.

The chain joins TRBV6-1 to TRBJ1-5; no definite D call. V shed 3 bases and J shed 0 bases, with 6 bases lying between them. The CDR3 runs 14 residues. Germline loops: CDR1 MNHNS, CDR2 SASEGT. The CDR3 DNA reads as TGTGCCAGCAGTGAGTTCTATAGCAATCAGCCCCAGCATTTT. Translating it yields CASSEFYSNQPQHF.

This chain links TRBV6-6 with TRBJ1-5; TRBD1 might be the D (5 bases). Germline values: CDR1 MNHNY, CDR2 SVGAGI (reference sequence). V was shortened by 6 bases and J by 4 bases, with 16 bases between the two germline ends. This CDR3 comprises 15 residues. CDR3 protein: CASRISLGGNQPQHF. CDR3 DNA: TGTGCCAGCAGGATCAGTCTGGGGGGTAATCAGCCCCAGCATTTT.

This chain joins TRBV27 and TRBJ2-1, with TRBD1 matching over 8 bases. This CDR3 has 17 residues. Looked up from germline, CDR1 is MNHEY and CDR2 is SMNVEV (reference sequence). With 6 bases clipped from V and 3 bases from J, the junction kept 13 bases outside the gene matches. The CDR3 DNA is TGTGCCAGCAGGCCTACGACAGGGGCCTCTCTCTACAATGAGCAGTTCTTC. Translating gives CASRPTTGASLYNEQFF.

The chain recombines TRBV4-1 with TRBJ2-4; D is unclear. Trimming took 0 bases from V and 0 from J, leaving 6 bases between them. This CDR3 is built from 15 residues. The germline V gene encodes CDR1 MGHRA and CDR2 YSYEKL. CDR3 in amino acids: CASSQDAVAKNIQYF. The DNA of the CDR3 is TGCGCCAGCAGCCAAGACGCGGTAGCCAAAAACATTCAGTACTTC.

This clone has just a few counts. The chain recombines TRBV11-2 with TRBJ2-1; 8 nucleotides match TRBD2. The germline gives CDR1 SGHAT, CDR2 FQNNGV. The trim removed 10 bases at V and 9 bases at J, leaving 8 bases unmatched. The CDR3 runs 12 residues. The CDR3 here is CATRGAASEQFF. The DNA of the CDR3 is TGTGCCACGCGGGGGGCTGCTAGTGAGCAGTTCTTC.

The chain has TRBV9 and TRBJ2-1; unclear D gene. Between the trimmed V and J ends, which lost 0 bases and 0 bases, there was a span of 7 bases. The CDR3 covers 15 residues. From germline, CDR1 is SGDLS and CDR2 YYNGEE. The CDR3: CASSVDWSSYNEQFF. The DNA of the CDR3 is TGTGCCAGCAGCGTAGACTGGAGCTCCTACAATGAGCAGTTCTTC.

A single count supports this clone. CDR3 in DNA: TGTGCCAGCAGCGGACAGGGTTTAGGCGGCTACACCTTC. This gives the protein CASSGQGLGGYTF. The genes are TRBV9 and TRBJ1-2; 7 bases are shared with TRBD1. The junction had 7 bases not matched to a gene; V was cut back by 3 bases and J by 8 bases. Germline CDR1 is SGDLS and CDR2 is YYNGEE. The length of the CDR3 is 13 residues. Using reference TRBV9 and TRBJ1-2 for the parts outside the CDR3, the full variable domain is DSGVTQTPKHLITATGQRVTLRCSPRSGDLSVYWYQQSLDQGLQFLIQYYNGEERAKGNILERFSAQQFPDLHSELNLSSLELGDSALYFCASSGQGLGGYTFGSGTRLTVV.

This CDR3 is CASCRGVTNEKLFF. In DNA form, the CDR3 reads TGCGCCAGCTGTCGGGGGGTAACTAATGAAAAACTGTTTTTT. This sequence joins TRBV5-1 and TRBJ1-4; possible D gene TRBD1, 5 bases. The germline gives CDR1 SGHRS, CDR2 YFSETQ. The ends were cut back, 7 bases at V and 1 base at J, with 11 bases in the middle. This CDR3 has 14 amino acids. The full variable domain, its missing parts supplied by reference TRBV5-1 and TRBJ1-4, is KAGVTQTPRYLIKTRGQQVTLSCSPISGHRSVSWYQQTPGQGLQFLFEYFSETQRNKGNFPGRFSGRQFSNSRSEMNVSTLELGDSALYLCASCRGVTNEKLFFGSGTQLSVL.

The CDR3: CASSKQGNTEAFF. CDR3 in DNA: TGTGCCAGCAGTAAACAGGGGAACACTGAAGCTTTCTTT. The gene calls are TRBV7-9 and TRBJ1-1, with D perhaps TRBD1 (6 bases). The V and J ends lost 6 bases and 1 base respectively, with 9 bases between them. This CDR3 contains 13 residues. CDR1 and CDR2 (germline): SEHNR, FQNEAQ (reference sequence).

V and J are TRBV2 and TRBJ1-5; D is perhaps TRBD1 (6 bases). V dropped 3 bases and J dropped 6 bases, with 12 bases sitting between them. The CDR3 length is 14 residues. Germline CDR1 is SNHLY and CDR2 is FYNNEI. The CDR3 sequence: CASSDLETGQPQHF. Written as DNA, the CDR3 is TGTGCCAGCAGTGACTTGGAGACAGGTCAGCCCCAGCATTTT.

The CDR3 DNA reads TGTGCCAGCAGCCCCCTGGGACAGGGGGGCATCTACGAGCAGTACTTC. It is translated as CASSPLGQGGIYEQYF. The chain is built from TRBV3-1 (or the pseudogene TRBV3-2) and TRBJ2-7; 11 positions agree with TRBD1. This CDR3 comprises 16 residues. CDR1 LGHDT and CDR2 YNNKEL come from the germline V gene (reference sequence). V lost 4 bases, J lost 3 bases, and 8 bases stayed unmatched.

This sequence joins TRBV9 and TRBJ1-1; D is undetermined. V was cut by 3 bases and J by 1 base, with 7 bases left in between. Germline loops: CDR1 SGDLS, CDR2 YYNGEE. The CDR3 is 13 amino acids. In nucleotides, the CDR3 is TGTGCCAGCAGCGCTCTCGGGAACACTGAAGCTTTCTTT. Its protein is CASSALGNTEAFF.

This rearrangement joins TRBV3-1 (or the pseudogene TRBV3-2) to TRBJ2-7; 8 nucleotides agree with TRBD1. Trimming cost V 1 base and J 6 bases; bases outside gene matches: 5. Germline V gives CDR1 LGHDT, CDR2 YNNKEL (reference sequence). The CDR3 sequence is 14 residues long. The CDR3: CASSQVGQGGEQYF. The DNA for the CDR3 is TGTGCCAGCAGCCAAGTTGGACAGGGCGGCGAGCAGTACTTC.

The chain employs TRBV3-1 (or the pseudogene TRBV3-2) and TRBJ2-7, with a possible D match to TRBD2 (6 bases). This CDR3 has 12 residues. The germline V gene has CDR1 LGHDT and CDR2 YNNKEL (reference sequence). Trimming took 5 bases from V and 4 from J, leaving 9 bases between them. The CDR3 is CASSTAGYEQYF. CDR3 nucleotides: TGTGCCAGCAGCACTGCGGGGTACGAGCAGTACTTC.

CDR3 in amino acids: CASSFGGQEIYEQYF. The CDR3 bases are TGTGCCAGCAGCTTCGGGGGACAGGAGATCTACGAGCAGTACTTC. The chain couples TRBV5-5 to TRBJ2-7, with 8 bases matching TRBD1. The CDR3 is 15 amino acids. CDR1 SGHKS and CDR2 YYEKEE come from the germline V gene (reference sequence). With V trimmed by 2 bases and J by 3 bases, 7 bases remained unmatched.

By sample share, this clone is medium-sized. The genes are TRBV7-9 and TRBJ2-3; weak D call: TRBD1 (5 bases). The CDR3 covers 15 residues. Trimming cost V 0 bases and J 0 bases, with 7 bases left between them. Germline CDR1 and CDR2: SEHNR and FQNEAQ (reference sequence). CDR3 in DNA: TGTGCCAGCAGCTTAGCGTGGGGCAGCACAGATACGCAGTATTTT. This sequence encodes CASSLAWGSTDTQYF.

This sequence joins TRBV9 and TRBJ2-5; 9 bases align to TRBD2. V shed 0 bases and J 3 bases; nucleotides not matched to a gene: 9. This CDR3 is 17 amino acids long. CDR1 is SGDLS and CDR2 is YYNGEE in the germline V gene. This CDR3 is CASSVAVAGAGEETQYF. The DNA of the CDR3 is TGTGCCAGCAGCGTAGCCGTAGCGGGGGCAGGAGAAGAGACCCAGTACTTC.

V and J are TRBV5-1 and TRBJ2-5; D is uncertain. CDR1 is SGHRS and CDR2 is YFSETQ in the germline V gene. V lost 3 bases to trimming and J lost 2 bases, with 14 bases between them. The CDR3 contains 15 residues. This CDR3 reads CASSSLGAVQETQYF. The CDR3 DNA follows: TGCGCCAGCAGCTCCTTAGGAGCCGTACAAGAGACCCAGTACTTC.

This chain joins TRBV5-1 and TRBJ2-1; the match to TRBD2 covers 7 bases. Germline V gene sequence: CDR1 SGHRS, CDR2 YFSETQ. The CDR3 is made up of 16 amino acids. Trimming at V came to 0 bases and at J to 2 bases, leaving 5 bases not matched to a gene. As DNA, the CDR3 is TGCGCCAGCAGCTTGGGCCTAGCGGCCACCTACAATGAGCAGTTCTTC. Its protein product is CASSLGLAATYNEQFF.

This clone turned up a few times. The chain is built from TRBV6-5 and TRBJ1-3; 10 bases agree with TRBD1. The CDR3 consists of 14 residues. J gave up 3 bases and V 8 bases, and 4 bases lay outside the gene matches. From germline, CDR1 is MNHEY and CDR2 SVGAGI. In DNA, the CDR3 is TGTGCCAGCGGGGACAGGGGCTTTGGAAACACCATATATTTT. Residues: CASGDRGFGNTIYF.

The chain joins TRBV6-6 to TRBJ2-2; 8 positions agree with TRBD1. The CDR3 contains 17 residues. From germline, CDR1 is MNHNY and CDR2 SVGAGI (reference sequence). V lost 5 bases, J lost 6 bases, and 14 bases stayed unmatched. The CDR3 protein is CASSRLRTGKYAGELFF. The CDR3 DNA is TGTGCCAGCAGTCGCTTGCGGACAGGGAAGTACGCCGGGGAGCTGTTTTTT.

The rearrangement uses TRBV5-5 and TRBJ2-3; tentative D call: TRBD1 (6 bases). The CDR3 totals 14 residues. V lost 2 bases and J lost 4, with 11 bases in between. The germline gives CDR1 SGHKS, CDR2 YYEKEE (reference sequence). The CDR3 reads CASSLNTGSDTQYF. The CDR3 DNA is TGTGCCAGCAGCTTAAACACAGGGTCAGATACGCAGTATTTT. Looking up the rest from reference TRBV5-5 and TRBJ2-3 gives the full variable domain: DAGVTQSPTHLIKTRGQQVTLRCSPISGHKSVSWYQQVLGQGPQFIFQYYEKEERGRGNFPDRFSARQFPNYSSELNVNALLLGDSALYLCASSLNTGSDTQYFGPGTRLTVL.

The rearrangement links TRBV18 to TRBJ2-5, with a possible D match to TRBD1 (6 bases). V lost 4 bases and J lost 2, with 11 bases in between. Germline-derived CDR1 and CDR2 are KGHSH and LQKENI. The CDR3 is 14 residues long. CDR3 bases: TGTGCCAGCTCACGCGGACAGCTTCAAGAGACCCAGTACTTC. It is translated as CASSRGQLQETQYF.

V is TRBV12-3 or TRBV12-4 and J is TRBJ1-1; weak D call: TRBD1 (6 bases). The CDR3 spans 13 residues. Deletions cut 3 bases from V and 3 bases from J, with 8 bases between. CDR3: CASSFGGYTEAFF. CDR3 nucleotides: TGTGCCAGCAGTTTTGGGGGCTACACTGAAGCTTTCTTT.

The rearrangement links TRBV6-6 to TRBJ1-5, with D maybe TRBD1 (5 bases). CDR1 is MNHNY and CDR2 is SVGAGI in the germline V gene (reference sequence). This CDR3 is 14 amino acids long. The germline V and J ends were trimmed by 4 bases and 6 bases, with 13 bases remaining between them. In DNA form, the CDR3 reads TGTGCCAGCAGTTCAGGGAGGGAGGGTCAGCCCCAGCATTTT. This gives the protein CASSSGREGQPQHF.

This clone has only a few counts. This sequence joins TRBV19 and TRBJ2-1, with a weak D call TRBD2 (6 bases). Trimming took off 11 bases at V and 3 bases at J, with 14 bases between the two ends. Germline V gene data show CDR1 as LNHDA and CDR2 as SQIVND (reference sequence). There are 13 residues in the CDR3. The CDR3 sequence is CAAGTILYNEQFF. The CDR3 nucleotides are TGTGCCGCGGGGACCATCCTCTACAATGAGCAGTTCTTC.

The rearrangement joins TRBV10-3 to TRBJ2-1; 12 bases are a match to TRBD2. This CDR3 spans 14 amino acids. V dropped 3 bases and J dropped 9; count of bases not matched to a gene: 3. From germline, CDR1 is ENHRY and CDR2 SYGVKD. Written as DNA, the CDR3 is TGTGCCATCAGTGACCGGACTAGCGGGATTGAGCAGTTCTTC. It yields the protein CAISDRTSGIEQFF.

The chain joins TRBV27 to TRBJ2-5; 8 bases are shared with TRBD1. The V gene end was trimmed by 2 bases and the J gene end by 4 bases; junction bases not matched to a gene: 6. The CDR3 is made up of 15 amino acids. CDR1 is MNHEY and CDR2 is SMNVEV in the germline V gene (reference sequence). Here the CDR3 reads CASSLRGGQGETQYF. CDR3 nucleotide sequence: TGTGCCAGCAGTTTAAGGGGCGGACAGGGAGAGACCCAGTACTTC.

This chain uses TRBV7-2 with TRBJ2-1; possibly TRBD2 for D (7 bases). The V gene's germline CDR1 is SGHTA and CDR2 FQGNSA. Trimming left V 6 bases short and J 4 bases short, with 10 bases between. The CDR3 extends over 13 amino acids. CDR3 region: CASRRGGYNEQFF. CDR3 bases: TGTGCCAGCAGGAGGGGGGGATACAATGAGCAGTTCTTC.

The V gene is TRBV12-5, the J gene TRBJ1-1, with a weak D call TRBD1 (5 bases). Germline CDR1 is LGHNT and CDR2 is FRNRAP. V was cut by 0 bases and J by 4 bases, with 6 bases left in between. This CDR3 has 13 residues. CDR3 in amino acids: CASGLVGGTEAFF. CDR3 nucleotides: TGTGCTAGTGGTTTGGTCGGGGGCACTGAAGCTTTCTTT.

The chain links TRBV12-5 to TRBJ1-2; D uncertain. The CDR3 is made up of 13 amino acids. Trimming removed 6 bases at V and 6 bases at J, with 14 bases between. CDR1 LGHNT and CDR2 FRNRAP come from the germline V gene. CDR3 DNA sequence: TGTGCTAGTGGACCAGGAAGCATCCATGGCTACACCTTC. Translation gives CASGPGSIHGYTF.

The rearrangement uses TRBV19 and TRBJ2-1; 10 nucleotides agree with TRBD2. This CDR3 region has 18 residues. Germline CDR1 reads LNHDA; CDR2 reads SQIVND (reference sequence). Germline trimming cut 0 bases from V and 2 bases from J; bases unmatched to any gene: 7. DNA for the CDR3: TGTGCCAGTAGTATAGAGGGTAGCGGGGGGTTAGCCTACAATGAGCAGTTCTTC. Translation gives CASSIEGSGGLAYNEQFF.